The 21 T cell receptor beta chains below all came from one sample that was sequenced in a study of blood T cells in healthy people across ages. Combining a sample-barcoded 5' primer with a J-beta primer mix, a second PCR ran for roughly 6 to 12 cycles. Via MiXCR, TCRdb re-called the 5' RACE reads, giving one row per CDR3 protein. The repertoire holds approximately 800,000 distinct CDR3 sequences, with about 45% as singletons. Sequenced sample: blood. The receptors here all came from an older man in good health.

V is TRBV9 and J is TRBJ1-1; no reliable D call. Germline V gene data show CDR1 as SGDLS and CDR2 as YYNGEE. V shed 0 bases and J shed 3 bases, with 12 bases lying between them. The CDR3 contains 15 residues. Written as DNA, the CDR3 is TGTGCCAGCAGCGTAGAGGGTTTAGGGCACACTGAAGCTTTCTTT. It encodes CASSVEGLGHTEAFF.

The rearrangement uses TRBV7-9 and TRBJ2-3; 12 bases are a match to TRBD2. The CDR3 extends over 17 amino acids. J lost 8 bases, V lost 5 bases, and 14 bases had no gene match. CDR1 and CDR2 (germline): SEHNR, FQNEAQ (reference sequence). The CDR3 sequence: CASSPTALAGGMGTQYF. The CDR3 DNA reads TGTGCCAGCAGCCCGACGGCCCTAGCGGGAGGGATGGGTACGCAGTATTTT.

There are many counts of this clonotype. V is TRBV5-1 and J is TRBJ2-5, with D tentatively TRBD1 or TRBD2 (5 bases each). Germline V gene sequence: CDR1 SGHRS, CDR2 YFSETQ. The CDR3 covers 16 residues. Trimming removed 4 bases at V and 1 base at J, with 17 bases between. In nucleotides, the CDR3 is TGCGCCAGCAGCCAAGCAGGGACGGGACCCCAAGAGACCCAGTACTTC. The encoded protein is CASSQAGTGPQETQYF.

The chain employs TRBV20-1 and TRBJ1-5, with D unclear. V shed 4 bases and J shed 4 bases, with 14 bases lying between them. The CDR3 is 14 amino acids. Germline V lookup: CDR1 DFQATT, CDR2 SNEGSKA (reference sequence). The CDR3 sequence: CSAKRASGNQPQHF. CDR3 in DNA: TGCAGTGCTAAAAGGGCCAGTGGGAATCAGCCCCAGCATTTT.

The chain links TRBV20-1 to TRBJ2-2; D is uncertain. CDR3 size: 13 residues. V lost 3 bases and J 1 base, leaving 6 bases between the germline ends. Per the germline V gene, CDR1 is DFQATT and CDR2 is SNEGSKA (reference sequence). The CDR3 here is CSASLQNTGELFF. The CDR3 nucleotides are TGCAGTGCTAGTCTTCAGAACACCGGGGAGCTGTTTTTT.

Comment on this clonotype: One end of the junction varies from germline; a read error may be responsible. The chain links TRBV10-3 to TRBJ2-5; possible D gene TRBD2, 6 bases. This CDR3 is built from 14 residues. Germline CDR1 and CDR2: ENHRY and SYGVKD. CDR3 nucleotide sequence: TGTACCATCAGTGTTGCGGGGCCAGAGGAGACCCAGTACTTC. It is translated as CTISVAGPEETQYF.

This clonotype appeared a few times. The rearrangement links TRBV2 to TRBJ2-5; 9 nucleotides line up with TRBD2. The ends lost 6 bases at V and 5 bases at J; junction bases unmatched: 10. Per germline, CDR1 SNHLY and CDR2 FYNNEI. The CDR3 runs 15 residues. Here the CDR3 reads CASSDLKAGGETQYF. Here the CDR3 DNA reads TGTGCCAGCAGCGACCTTAAAGCGGGAGGTGAGACCCAGTACTTC.

The rearrangement joins TRBV20-1 to TRBJ2-3; no clear D gene. V gave up 6 bases and J gave up 1 base, with 14 bases separating them. The CDR3 totals 14 residues. Germline lookup yields CDR1 DFQATT and CDR2 SNEGSKA (reference sequence). The chain's CDR3 is CSAFNRVGTDTQYF. DNA for the CDR3: TGCAGTGCCTTTAATCGAGTAGGCACAGATACGCAGTATTTT.

This clonotype has a handful of counts. The gene calls are TRBV20-1 and TRBJ2-5, with D tentatively TRBD2 (6 bases). Per the germline V gene, CDR1 is DFQATT and CDR2 is SNEGSKA (reference sequence). The CDR3 contains 17 residues. V shed 4 bases and J shed 4 bases, with 25 bases lying between them. The DNA for the CDR3 is TGCAGTGCTACAAAACCGGAGGGCCAGAATGTTCGAGAGACCCAGTACTTC. It yields the protein CSATKPEGQNVRETQYF.

The chain employs TRBV21-1 and TRBJ1-1; the listed D gene, TRBD1, was not tested against the DNA. TRBV21-1 is recorded as a pseudogene. The CDR3 runs 15 residues. This CDR3 reads CASSPNGRPGTEAFF. The CDR3 nucleotides read TGTGCCAGCAGCCCCAACGGCAGGCCAGGGACTGAAGCTTTCTTT.

Only a few counts were recorded for this clonotype. The rearrangement uses TRBV18 and TRBJ2-1; 7 positions agree with TRBD2. The CDR3 spans 18 residues. Trimming removed 3 bases from V and 0 bases from J; junction bases left unmatched: 11. Per the germline V gene, CDR1 is KGHSH and CDR2 is LQKENI. CDR3 nucleotides: TGTGCCAGCTCACCTGGGGCTCAAGCGGGAAGCTCCTACAATGAGCAGTTCTTC. It yields the protein CASSPGAQAGSSYNEQFF.

This sequence joins TRBV28 and TRBJ2-7; 7 nucleotides match TRBD1. The CDR3 contains 14 residues. Unmatched junction bases numbered 6, after V lost 5 bases and J lost 2 bases. CDR1 is MDHEN, CDR2 SYDVKM, per germline. CDR3 residues: CASSPDRATYEQYF. For the CDR3, the DNA is TGTGCCAGCAGTCCCGACAGGGCCACCTACGAGCAGTACTTC.

Regarding this clonotype: It may be a read error: a sequence one base away is much more abundant. The rearrangement joins TRBV12-3 or TRBV12-4 to TRBJ2-7; perhaps TRBD1 as D (5 bases). The better agreement between TRBJ2-5 and the DNA end casts doubt on the J call. There are 14 residues in the CDR3. The CDR3 sequence is CASRFQGNQETQYF. In DNA form, the CDR3 reads TGTGCCAGCAGGTTCCAGGGAAACCAAGAGACCCAGTACTTC.

This clonotype was seen at least ten times. The genes are TRBV6-6 and TRBJ2-5, with D perhaps TRBD1 (6 bases). Germline CDR1 and CDR2: MNHNY and SVGAGI (reference sequence). V lost 7 bases, J lost 5 bases, and 8 bases lay in between. The CDR3 runs 11 residues. In nucleotides, the CDR3 is TGTGCCAGCACCCAGGGGGAGACCCAGTACTTC. It encodes CASTQGETQYF.

This clonotype showed up many times. The chain is built from TRBV3-1 and TRBJ2-7; perhaps TRBD1 as D (6 bases). The germline gives CDR1 LGHDT, CDR2 YNNKEL (reference sequence). There are 15 residues in the CDR3. The V end was cut by 4 bases, the J end by 0 bases, with 13 bases between. CDR3 DNA sequence: TGTGCCAGCAGCCTGGGACACCAGAGCTCCTACGAGCAGTACTTC. Its protein product is CASSLGHQSSYEQYF.

This clonotype was detected only once. This CDR3 fails to terminate in the conserved phenylalanine or tryptophan, so it likely reflects a read error. V and J are TRBV10-3 and TRBJ2-7, with 10 bases that match TRBD2. The V gene's germline CDR1 is ENHRY and CDR2 SYGVKD. The CDR3 is 16 amino acids. With 2 bases clipped from V and 2 bases from J, the junction kept 6 bases outside the gene matches. CDR3 region: CAISEGGSGRAYEQYL. CDR3 in DNA: TGTGCCATCAGTGAGGGAGGGAGCGGGAGGGCCTACGAGCAGTACTTA.

This clonotype was recorded at least ten times. The V gene is TRBV4-1, the J gene TRBJ2-5; 8 bases agree with TRBD2. J was trimmed by 1 base and V by 3 bases; bases with no gene match: 4. The CDR3 runs 15 residues. CDR1 is MGHRA, CDR2 YSYEKL, per germline. CDR3 nucleotide sequence: TGCGCCAGCAGCCAGACCGGGACTAGCCAAGAGACCCAGTACTTC. Protein product: CASSQTGTSQETQYF.

This chain joins TRBV20-1 and TRBJ2-7; perhaps TRBD2 as D (5 bases). This CDR3 is 18 amino acids long. Per germline, CDR1 DFQATT and CDR2 SNEGSKA (reference sequence). V was pared by 2 bases and J by 1 base, with 24 bases between. In DNA form, the CDR3 reads TGCAGTGCTAGACGACGTGGTAGAGGAAGCGGCCGATCCTACGAGCAGTACTTC. Protein: CSARRRGRGSGRSYEQYF.

This clonotype occurred many times. The V gene is TRBV2, the J gene TRBJ2-7; TRBD2 aligns across 8 bases. The CDR3 loop spans 16 amino acids. Trimming took 2 bases from V and 6 from J; bases not matched to a gene: 12. Per germline, CDR1 SNHLY and CDR2 FYNNEI. CDR3 amino acids: CASSELRTRTSSEQYF. CDR3 DNA: TGTGCCAGCAGTGAATTAAGGACGAGGACTAGCTCCGAGCAGTACTTC.

A word on this clonotype: The junction shows a germline mismatch at one end, possibly a read error. The chain uses TRBV30 and TRBJ2-4, with TRBD2 as a possible D gene (5 bases). The J call may be faulty, since TRBJ2-7 better matches the DNA end. The CDR3 sequence is 12 residues long. Germline V gene data show CDR1 as GTSNPN and CDR2 as SVGIG (reference sequence). CDR3 nucleotide sequence: TGTGCCGGGAGTCCATCGGGTAGCGAGCAGTACTTC. Amino acids: CAGSPSGSEQYF.

V and J are TRBV6-2 or TRBV6-3 and TRBJ2-7; 7 bases align to TRBD1. The CDR3 extends over 14 amino acids. The germline V gene encodes CDR1 MNHEY and CDR2 SVGEGT. Losses at the gene ends were 3 bases for V and 4 bases for J; bases not matched to a gene: 6. CDR3 nucleotide sequence: TGTGCCAGCAGTTATTTTCCGGGACAGTACGAGCAGTACTTC. Protein sequence: CASSYFPGQYEQYF.